This is a list of T cell receptor beta chains from one sample in a study of T cell responses to AZD1222 COVID-19 vaccine. The protocol was immunoSEQ multiplex PCR, while the TCRdb copy is restricted to in-frame clones and leaves out a portion. In the table there are about 100,000 clones, around nine tenths of which are singletons. This material consisted of peripheral blood, taken on day 0 of AZD1222 vaccination. These receptors were obtained from an adult in good health. Each CDR3 is given with its conserved first and last residue. D genes are given only for firm matches. Clone size appears in some rows only: once, few, many, or a class for an expanded clone.

d_gene,v_gene,j_gene,abundance,CDR3aa,CDR3nt
NA,TRBV6-6,TRBJ2-7,NA,CASSYPGQTTYEQYF,TGTGCCAGCAGTTACCCTGGACAGACTACCTACGAGCAGTACTTC
NA,TRBV18,TRBJ2-7,few,CASSPTPVGSEQYF,TGTGCCAGCTCACCCACCCCAGTGGGCTCCGAGCAGTACTTC
TRBD1,TRBV9,TRBJ2-7,NA,CASSALPGQEGEQYF,TGTGCCAGCAGCGCCCTCCCGGGACAGGAAGGCGAGCAGTACTTC
NA,TRBV9,TRBJ1-2,NA,CASSAGGYGYTF,TGTGCCAGCAGCGCGGGAGGTTATGGCTACACCTTC
NA,TRBV5-5,TRBJ1-2,NA,CASSFDRTFYGYTF,TGTGCCAGCAGCTTCGACAGGACCTTCTATGGCTACACCTTC
NA,TRBV18,TRBJ2-7,NA,CASSPLSKYEQYF,TGTGCCAGCTCACCACTTAGCAAGTACGAGCAGTACTTC
TRBD1,TRBV7-2,TRBJ2-3,NA,CASSLMIGQGADTQYF,TGTGCCAGCAGCTTAATGATTGGACAGGGTGCAGATACGCAGTATTTT
TRBD1,TRBV28,TRBJ1-5,NA,CASTTGGPQPQHF,TGTGCCAGCACCACAGGGGGCCCACAGCCCCAGCATTTT
TRBD1,TRBV29-1,TRBJ2-3,NA,CSGRQGWDPNTQYF,TGCAGCGGGAGACAGGGGTGGGATCCTAATACGCAGTATTTT
NA,TRBV6-2/TRBV6-3,TRBJ1-1,NA,CASSRDSRTEAFF,TGTGCCAGCAGTAGGGACTCCAGAACTGAAGCTTTCTTT
NA,TRBV5-6,TRBJ1-1,NA,CASSPDRKGDTEAFF,TGTGCCAGCAGCCCGGACAGAAAGGGGGACACTGAAGCTTTCTTT
NA,TRBV7-7,TRBJ2-5,NA,CARTGAGTRETQYF,TGTGCTAGGACCGGGGCGGGCACGAGGGAGACCCAGTACTTC
TRBD2,TRBV5-1,TRBJ2-5,NA,CASSSPGGGETQYF,TGCGCCAGCAGCTCCCCCGGGGGAGGGGAGACCCAGTACTTC
NA,TRBV19,TRBJ1-3,NA,CATTSDRVSSGNTIYF,TGTGCCACTACTTCCGACAGAGTAAGCTCTGGAAACACCATATATTTT
TRBD1,TRBV7-9,TRBJ2-1,NA,CASSSGTGGFPHNEQFF,TGTGCCAGCAGCTCCGGGACAGGGGGCTTTCCACACAATGAGCAGTTCTTC
TRBD2,TRBV18,TRBJ2-3,NA,CASSPGGSRDTQYF,TGTGCCAGCTCACCGGGAGGGTCTAGGGATACGCAGTATTTT
NA,TRBV18,TRBJ1-1,NA,CASSERGEAFF,TGTGCCAGCTCAGAAAGGGGGGAAGCTTTCTTT
NA,TRBV28,TRBJ2-1,NA,CASSLFGQEQFF,TGTGCCAGCAGTTTATTCGGACAGGAGCAGTTCTTC
NA,TRBV5-1,TRBJ1-5,NA,CASSEGVGGQPQHF,TGCGCCAGCAGCGAAGGAGTTGGGGGTCAGCCCCAGCATTTT
NA,TRBV7-9,TRBJ1-4,NA,CASSLARTATTNEKLFF,TGTGCCAGCAGCTTAGCGAGGACAGCTACAACTAATGAAAAACTGTTTTTT
NA,TRBV4-2,TRBJ2-7,NA,CASSQDRTSLEQYF,TGTGCCAGCAGCCAAGATAGGACCTCCCTCGAGCAGTACTTC
NA,TRBV5-1,TRBJ1-4,NA,CASSPLQASEKLFF,TGCGCCAGCAGCCCCCTTCAGGCTAGTGAAAAACTGTTTTTT